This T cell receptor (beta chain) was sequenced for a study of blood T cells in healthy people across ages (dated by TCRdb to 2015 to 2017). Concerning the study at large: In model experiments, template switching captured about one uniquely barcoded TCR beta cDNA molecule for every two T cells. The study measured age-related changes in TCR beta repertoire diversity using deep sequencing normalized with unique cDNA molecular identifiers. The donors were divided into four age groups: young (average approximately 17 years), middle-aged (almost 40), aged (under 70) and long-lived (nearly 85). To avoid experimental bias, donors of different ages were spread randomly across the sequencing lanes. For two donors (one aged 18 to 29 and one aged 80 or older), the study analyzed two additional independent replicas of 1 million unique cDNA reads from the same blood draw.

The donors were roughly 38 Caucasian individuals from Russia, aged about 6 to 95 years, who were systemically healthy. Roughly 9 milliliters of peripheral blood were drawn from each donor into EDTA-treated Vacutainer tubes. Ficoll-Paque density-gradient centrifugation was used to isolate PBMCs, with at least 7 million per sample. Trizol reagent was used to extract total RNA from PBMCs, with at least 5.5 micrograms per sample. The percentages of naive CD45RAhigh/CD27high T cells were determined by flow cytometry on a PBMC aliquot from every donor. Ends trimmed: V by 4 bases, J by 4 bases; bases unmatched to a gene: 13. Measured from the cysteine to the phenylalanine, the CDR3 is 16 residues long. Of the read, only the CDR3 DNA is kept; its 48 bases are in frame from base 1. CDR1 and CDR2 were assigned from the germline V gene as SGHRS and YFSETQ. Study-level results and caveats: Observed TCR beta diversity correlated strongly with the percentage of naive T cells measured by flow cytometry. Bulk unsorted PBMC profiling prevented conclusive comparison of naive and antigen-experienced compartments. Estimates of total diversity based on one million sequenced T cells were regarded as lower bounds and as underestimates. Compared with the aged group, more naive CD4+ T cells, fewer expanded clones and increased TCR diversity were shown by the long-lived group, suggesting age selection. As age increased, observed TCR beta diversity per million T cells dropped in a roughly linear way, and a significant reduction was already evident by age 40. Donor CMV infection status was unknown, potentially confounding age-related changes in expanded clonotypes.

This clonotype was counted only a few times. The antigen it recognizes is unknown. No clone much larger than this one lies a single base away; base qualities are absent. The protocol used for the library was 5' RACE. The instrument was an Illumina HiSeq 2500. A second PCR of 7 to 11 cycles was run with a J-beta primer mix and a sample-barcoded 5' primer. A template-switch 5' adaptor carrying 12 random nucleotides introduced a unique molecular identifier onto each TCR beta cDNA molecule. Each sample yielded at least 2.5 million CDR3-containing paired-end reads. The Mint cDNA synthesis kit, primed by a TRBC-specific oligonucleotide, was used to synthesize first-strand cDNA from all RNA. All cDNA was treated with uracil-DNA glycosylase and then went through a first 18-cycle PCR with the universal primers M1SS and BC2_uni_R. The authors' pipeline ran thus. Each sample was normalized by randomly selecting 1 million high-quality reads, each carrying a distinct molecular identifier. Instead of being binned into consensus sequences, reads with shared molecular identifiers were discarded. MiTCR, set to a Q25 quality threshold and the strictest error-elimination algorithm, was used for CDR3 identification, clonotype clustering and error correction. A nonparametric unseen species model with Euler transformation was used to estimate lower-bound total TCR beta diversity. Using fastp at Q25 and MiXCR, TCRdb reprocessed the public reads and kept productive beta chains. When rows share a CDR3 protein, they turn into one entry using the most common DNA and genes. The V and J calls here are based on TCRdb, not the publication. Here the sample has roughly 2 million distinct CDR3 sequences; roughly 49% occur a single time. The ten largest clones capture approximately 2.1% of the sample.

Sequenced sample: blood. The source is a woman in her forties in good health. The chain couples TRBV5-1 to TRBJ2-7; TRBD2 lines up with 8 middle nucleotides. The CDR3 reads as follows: CASSLPGGSGEYEQYF. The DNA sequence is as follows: TGCGCCAGCAGCCTACCGGGGGGTAGCGGGGAATACGAGCAGTACTTC.